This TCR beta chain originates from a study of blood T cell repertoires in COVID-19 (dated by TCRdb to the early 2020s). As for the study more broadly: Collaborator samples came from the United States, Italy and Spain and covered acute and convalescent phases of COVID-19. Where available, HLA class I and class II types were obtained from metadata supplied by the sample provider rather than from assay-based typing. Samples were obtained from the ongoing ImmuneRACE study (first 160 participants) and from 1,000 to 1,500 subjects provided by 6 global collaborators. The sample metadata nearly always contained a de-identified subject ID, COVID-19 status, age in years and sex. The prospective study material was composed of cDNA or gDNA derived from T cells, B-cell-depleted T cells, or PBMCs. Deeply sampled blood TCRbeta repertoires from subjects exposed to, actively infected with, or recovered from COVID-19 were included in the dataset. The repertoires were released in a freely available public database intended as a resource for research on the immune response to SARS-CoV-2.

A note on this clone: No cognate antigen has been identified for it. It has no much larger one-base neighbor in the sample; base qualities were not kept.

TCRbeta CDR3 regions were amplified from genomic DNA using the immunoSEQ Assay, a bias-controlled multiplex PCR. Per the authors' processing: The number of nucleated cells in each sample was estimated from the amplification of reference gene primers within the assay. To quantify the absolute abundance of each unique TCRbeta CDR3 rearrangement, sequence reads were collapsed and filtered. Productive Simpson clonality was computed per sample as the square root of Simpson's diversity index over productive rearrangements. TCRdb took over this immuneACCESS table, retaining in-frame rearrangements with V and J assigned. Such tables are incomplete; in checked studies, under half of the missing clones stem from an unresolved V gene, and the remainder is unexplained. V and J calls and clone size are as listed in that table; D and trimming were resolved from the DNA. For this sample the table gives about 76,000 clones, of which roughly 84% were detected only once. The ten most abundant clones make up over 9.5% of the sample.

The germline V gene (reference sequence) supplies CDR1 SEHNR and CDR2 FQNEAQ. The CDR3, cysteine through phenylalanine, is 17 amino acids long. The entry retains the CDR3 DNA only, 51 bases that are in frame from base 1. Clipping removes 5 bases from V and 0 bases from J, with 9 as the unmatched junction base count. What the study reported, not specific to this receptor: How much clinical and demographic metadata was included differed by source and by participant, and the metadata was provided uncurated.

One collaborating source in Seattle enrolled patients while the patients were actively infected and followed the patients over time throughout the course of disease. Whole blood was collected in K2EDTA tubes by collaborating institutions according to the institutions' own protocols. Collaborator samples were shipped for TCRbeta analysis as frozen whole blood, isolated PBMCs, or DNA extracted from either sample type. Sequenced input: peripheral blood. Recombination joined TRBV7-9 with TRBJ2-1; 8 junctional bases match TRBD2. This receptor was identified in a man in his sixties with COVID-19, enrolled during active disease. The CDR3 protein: CASSKTGLAGSYNEQFF. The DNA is TGTGCCAGCAGCAAAACTGGGCTAGCGGGCTCCTACAATGAGCAGTTCTTC.